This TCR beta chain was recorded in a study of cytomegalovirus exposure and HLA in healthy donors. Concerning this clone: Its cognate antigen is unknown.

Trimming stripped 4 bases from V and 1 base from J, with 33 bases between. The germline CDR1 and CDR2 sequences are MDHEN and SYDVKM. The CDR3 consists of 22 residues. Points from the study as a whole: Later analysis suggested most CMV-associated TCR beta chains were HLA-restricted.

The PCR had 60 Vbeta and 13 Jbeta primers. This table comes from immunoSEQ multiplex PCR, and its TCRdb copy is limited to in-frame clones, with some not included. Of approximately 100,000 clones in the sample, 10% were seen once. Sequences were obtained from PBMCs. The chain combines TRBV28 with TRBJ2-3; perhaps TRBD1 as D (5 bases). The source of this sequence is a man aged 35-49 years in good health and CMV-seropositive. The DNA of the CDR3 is TGTGCCAGCAGTTCCCCCCTAGGGAAGGGGATGGAACTGGTCCGGGGCACAGATACGCAGTATTTT. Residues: CASSSPLGKGMELVRGTDTQYF.